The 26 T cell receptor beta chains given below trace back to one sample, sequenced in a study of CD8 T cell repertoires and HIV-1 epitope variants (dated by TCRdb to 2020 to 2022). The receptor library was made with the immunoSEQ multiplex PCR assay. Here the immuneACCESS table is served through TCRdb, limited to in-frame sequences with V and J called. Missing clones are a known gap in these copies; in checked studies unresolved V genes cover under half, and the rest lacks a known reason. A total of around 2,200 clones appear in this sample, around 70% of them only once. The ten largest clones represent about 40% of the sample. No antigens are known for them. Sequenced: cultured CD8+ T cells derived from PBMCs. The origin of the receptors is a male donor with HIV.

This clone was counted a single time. The CDR3 DNA reads TGTGCCAGCAGCTTACGGAGTGGGGAGAATCAGCCCCAGCATTTT. This encodes CASSLRSGENQPQHF. V gene TRBV7-2 combines with J gene TRBJ1-5; D gene ambiguous. Germline CDR1 and CDR2: SGHTA and FQGNSA. V dropped 2 bases and J dropped 4 bases, with 12 bases sitting between them. The CDR3 covers 15 residues.

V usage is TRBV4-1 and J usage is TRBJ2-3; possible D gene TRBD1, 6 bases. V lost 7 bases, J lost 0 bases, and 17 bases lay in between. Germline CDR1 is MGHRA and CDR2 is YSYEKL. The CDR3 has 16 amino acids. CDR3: CASNLGPGASTDTQYF. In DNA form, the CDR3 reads TGCGCCAGCAATCTTGGGCCAGGGGCGAGCACAGATACGCAGTATTTT.

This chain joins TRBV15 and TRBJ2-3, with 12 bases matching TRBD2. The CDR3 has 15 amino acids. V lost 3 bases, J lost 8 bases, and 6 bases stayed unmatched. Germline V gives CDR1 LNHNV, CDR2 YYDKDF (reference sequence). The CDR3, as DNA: TGTGCCACCAGCAGCCTAGCGGGGGGGCGAGGTACGCAGTATTTT. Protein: CATSSLAGGRGTQYF.

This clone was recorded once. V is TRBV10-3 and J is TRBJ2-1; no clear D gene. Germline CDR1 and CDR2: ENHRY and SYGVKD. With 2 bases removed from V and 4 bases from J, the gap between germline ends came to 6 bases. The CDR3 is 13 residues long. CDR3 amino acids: CAISERLYNEQFF. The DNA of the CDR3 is TGTGCCATCAGTGAGCGCTTATACAATGAGCAGTTCTTC.

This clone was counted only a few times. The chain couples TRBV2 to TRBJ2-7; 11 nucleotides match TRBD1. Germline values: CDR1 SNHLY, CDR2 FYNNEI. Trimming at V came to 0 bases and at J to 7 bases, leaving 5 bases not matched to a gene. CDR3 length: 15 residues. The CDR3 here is CASSEAGQGAWEQYF. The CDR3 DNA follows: TGTGCCAGCAGTGAAGCTGGACAGGGGGCGTGGGAGCAGTACTTC.

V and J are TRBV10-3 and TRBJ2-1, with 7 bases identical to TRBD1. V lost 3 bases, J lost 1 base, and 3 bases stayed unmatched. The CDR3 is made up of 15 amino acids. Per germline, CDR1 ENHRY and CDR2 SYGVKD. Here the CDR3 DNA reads TGTGCCATCAGTGATGAGGGGGCTTCCTACAATGAGCAGTTCTTC. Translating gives CAISDEGASYNEQFF.

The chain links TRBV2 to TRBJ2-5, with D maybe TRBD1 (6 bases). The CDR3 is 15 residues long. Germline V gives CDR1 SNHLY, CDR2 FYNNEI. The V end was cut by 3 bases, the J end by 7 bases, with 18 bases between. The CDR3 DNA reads TGTGCCAGCAGTGATCCGGACAGCGCTTGGGGGACCCAGTACTTC. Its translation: CASSDPDSAWGTQYF.

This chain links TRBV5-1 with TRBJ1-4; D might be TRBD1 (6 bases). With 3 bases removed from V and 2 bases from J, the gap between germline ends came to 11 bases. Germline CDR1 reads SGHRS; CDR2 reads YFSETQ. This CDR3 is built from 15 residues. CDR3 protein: CASSSNRETNEKLFF. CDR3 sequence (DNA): TGCGCCAGCAGCTCTAACAGGGAGACTAATGAAAAACTGTTTTTT.

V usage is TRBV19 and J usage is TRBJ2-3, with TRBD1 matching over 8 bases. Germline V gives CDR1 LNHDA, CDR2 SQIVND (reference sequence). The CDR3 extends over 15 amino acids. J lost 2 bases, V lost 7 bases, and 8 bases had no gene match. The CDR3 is CASTPWTGYTDTQYF. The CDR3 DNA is TGTGCCAGTACCCCATGGACAGGGTACACAGATACGCAGTATTTT.

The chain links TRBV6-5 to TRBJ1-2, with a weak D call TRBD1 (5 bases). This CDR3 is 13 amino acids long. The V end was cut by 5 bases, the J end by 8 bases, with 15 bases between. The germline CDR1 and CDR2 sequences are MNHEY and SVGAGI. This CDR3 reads CASSRDGRGGYTF. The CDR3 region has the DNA TGTGCCAGCAGTCGGGACGGCCGGGGGGGCTACACCTTC.

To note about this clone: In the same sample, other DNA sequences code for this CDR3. The CDR3 DNA is TGTGCCAGCAGTTATACAGGAGACGAGCAGTACTTC. Residues: CASSYTGDEQYF. V is TRBV11-3 and J is TRBJ2-7; possible D gene TRBD1, 5 bases. V dropped 6 bases and J dropped 5 bases, with 11 bases sitting between them. The CDR3 length is 12 residues. CDR1 and CDR2 (germline): SGHNT, YENEEA.

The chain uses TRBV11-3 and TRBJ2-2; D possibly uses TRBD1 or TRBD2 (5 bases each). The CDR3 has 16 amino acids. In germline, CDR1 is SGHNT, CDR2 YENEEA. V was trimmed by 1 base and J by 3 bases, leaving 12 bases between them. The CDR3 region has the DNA TGTGCCAGCAGCTTAGTTACAGTGGGGGACACCGGGGAGCTGTTTTTT. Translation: CASSLVTVGDTGELFF.

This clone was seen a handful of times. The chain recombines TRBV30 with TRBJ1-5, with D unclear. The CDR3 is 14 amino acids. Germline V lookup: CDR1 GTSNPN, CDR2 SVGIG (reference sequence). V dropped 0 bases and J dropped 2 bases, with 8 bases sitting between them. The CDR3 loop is CAWSVPAGNQPQHF. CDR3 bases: TGTGCCTGGAGTGTACCGGCTGGCAATCAGCCCCAGCATTTT.

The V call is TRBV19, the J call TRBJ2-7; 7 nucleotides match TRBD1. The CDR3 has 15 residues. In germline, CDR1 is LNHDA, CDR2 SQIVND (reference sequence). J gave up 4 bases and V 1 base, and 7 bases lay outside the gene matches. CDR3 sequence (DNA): TGTGCCAGTAGTATAGCACAGGGGTTGGTTTACGAGCAGTACTTC. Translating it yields CASSIAQGLVYEQYF.

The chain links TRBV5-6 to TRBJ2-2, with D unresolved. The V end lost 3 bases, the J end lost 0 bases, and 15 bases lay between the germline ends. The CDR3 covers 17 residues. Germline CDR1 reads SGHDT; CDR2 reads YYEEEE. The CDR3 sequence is CASSSLRLIANTGELFF. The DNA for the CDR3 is TGTGCCAGCAGCTCGCTTCGACTGATCGCGAACACCGGGGAGCTGTTTTTT.

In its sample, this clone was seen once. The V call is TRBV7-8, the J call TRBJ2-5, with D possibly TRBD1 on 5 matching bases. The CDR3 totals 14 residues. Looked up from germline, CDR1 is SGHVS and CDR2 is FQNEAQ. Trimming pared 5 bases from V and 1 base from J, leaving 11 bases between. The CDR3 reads CASSDGQPQETQYF. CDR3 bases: TGTGCCAGCAGCGACGGACAACCCCAAGAGACCCAGTACTTC. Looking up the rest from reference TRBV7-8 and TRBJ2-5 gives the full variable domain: GAGVSQSPRYKVAKRGQDVALRCDPISGHVSLFWYQQALGQGPEFLTYFQNEAQLDKSGLPSDRFFAERPEGSVSTLKIQRTQQEDSAVYLCASSDGQPQETQYFGPGTRLLVL.

The CDR3 DNA reads TGTGCCAGCAGGCCCCACTGGGCAACTAATGAAAAACTGTTTTTT. It is translated as CASRPHWATNEKLFF. This chain joins TRBV28 and TRBJ1-4, with D uncertain. The CDR3 has 15 amino acids. From germline, CDR1 is MDHEN and CDR2 SYDVKM. V shed 6 bases and J shed 0 bases, with 11 bases lying between them.

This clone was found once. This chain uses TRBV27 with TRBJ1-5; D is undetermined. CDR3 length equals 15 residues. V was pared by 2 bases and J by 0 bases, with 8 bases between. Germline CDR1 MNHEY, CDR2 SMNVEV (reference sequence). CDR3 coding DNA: TGTGCCAGCAGTTTAGACGGAGATAGCAATCAGCCCCAGCATTTT. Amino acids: CASSLDGDSNQPQHF.

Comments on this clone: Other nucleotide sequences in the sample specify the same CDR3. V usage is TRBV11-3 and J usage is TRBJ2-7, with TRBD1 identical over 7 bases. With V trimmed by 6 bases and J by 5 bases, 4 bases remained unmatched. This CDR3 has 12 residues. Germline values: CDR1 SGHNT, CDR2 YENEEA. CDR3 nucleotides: TGTGCCAGCAGTTATACAGGGGACGAGCAGTACTTC. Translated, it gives CASSYTGDEQYF.

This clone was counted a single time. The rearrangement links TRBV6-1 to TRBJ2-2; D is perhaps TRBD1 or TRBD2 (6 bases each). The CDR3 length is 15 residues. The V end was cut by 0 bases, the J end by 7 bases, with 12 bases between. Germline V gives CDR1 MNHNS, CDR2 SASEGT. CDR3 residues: CASSEAMRGDGELFF. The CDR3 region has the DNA TGTGCCAGCAGTGAAGCGATGAGGGGGGACGGGGAGCTGTTTTTT.

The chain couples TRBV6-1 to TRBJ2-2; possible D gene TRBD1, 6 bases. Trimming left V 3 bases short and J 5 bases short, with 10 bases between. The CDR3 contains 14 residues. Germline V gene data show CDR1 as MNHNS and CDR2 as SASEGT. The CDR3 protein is CASSDKGETGELFF. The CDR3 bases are TGTGCCAGCAGTGACAAGGGGGAGACCGGGGAGCTGTTTTTT.

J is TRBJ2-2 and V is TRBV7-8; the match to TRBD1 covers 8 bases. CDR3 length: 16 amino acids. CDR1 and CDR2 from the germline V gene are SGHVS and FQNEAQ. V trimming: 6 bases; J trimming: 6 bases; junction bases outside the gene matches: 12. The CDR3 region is CASSMWGQGASGELFF. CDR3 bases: TGTGCCAGCAGTATGTGGGGTCAGGGGGCATCCGGGGAGCTGTTTTTT.

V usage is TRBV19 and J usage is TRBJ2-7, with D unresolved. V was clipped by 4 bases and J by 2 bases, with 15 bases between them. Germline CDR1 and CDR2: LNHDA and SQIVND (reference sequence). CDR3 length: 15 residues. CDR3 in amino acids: CASSTSGDGAYEQYF. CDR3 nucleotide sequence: TGTGCCAGTAGTACCTCTGGGGATGGTGCCTACGAGCAGTACTTC.

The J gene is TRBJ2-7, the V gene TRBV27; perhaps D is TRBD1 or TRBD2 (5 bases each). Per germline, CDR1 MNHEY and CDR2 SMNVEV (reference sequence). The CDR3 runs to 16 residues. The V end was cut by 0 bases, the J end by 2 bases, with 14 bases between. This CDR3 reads CASSLSMGELTYEQYF. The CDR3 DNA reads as TGTGCCAGCAGTTTATCGATGGGGGAGTTAACCTACGAGCAGTACTTC.

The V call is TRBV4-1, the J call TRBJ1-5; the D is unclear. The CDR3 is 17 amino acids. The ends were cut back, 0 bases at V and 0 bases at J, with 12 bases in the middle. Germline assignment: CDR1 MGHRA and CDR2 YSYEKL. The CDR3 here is CASSQDGDWYSNQPQHF. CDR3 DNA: TGCGCCAGCAGCCAAGATGGTGATTGGTATAGCAATCAGCCCCAGCATTTT.

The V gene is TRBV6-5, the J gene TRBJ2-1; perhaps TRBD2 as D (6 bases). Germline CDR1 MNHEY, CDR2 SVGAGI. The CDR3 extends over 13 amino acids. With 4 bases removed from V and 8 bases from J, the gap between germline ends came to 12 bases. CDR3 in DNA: TGTGCCAGCAGTTCCCGGGACTCGGATGAGCAGTTCTTC. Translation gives CASSSRDSDEQFF.